The clone carrying this T cell receptor beta chain appeared once. The source of the sample is a study of control samples from healthy donors and cancer patients. The repertoire was sequenced with immunoSEQ multiplex PCR; TCRdb's copy has only in-frame clones and lacks some. Counted here are hundreds of thousands of clones, roughly 80% occurring once; the ten biggest clones make up roughly 13%. V shed 4 bases and J shed 2 bases, with 3 bases lying between them. The length of the CDR3 is 11 residues. Germline assignment: CDR1 SNHLY and CDR2 FYNNEI. What was sequenced was PBMCs. The chain joins TRBV2 to TRBJ2-7; D ambiguous. The receptor was isolated from a woman aged 55-75 years with lung cancer. In nucleotides, the CDR3 is TGTGCCAGCAGTGTCACCTACGAGCAGTACTTC. Protein: CASSVTYEQYF.